The next 17 T cell receptor beta chains were all read from a single sample in a study of blood T cell repertoires in COVID-19. The assay was immunoSEQ multiplex PCR, and TCRdb's table has in-frame clones only and misses some. The sample yields approximately 160,000 clones, 80% to 90% seen once. The sample consisted of PBMCs or T cells enriched from blood (not recorded which). These receptors were obtained from a woman aged 45-59 years in a cohort exposed to, infected with or recovered from COVID-19 (not recorded which).

The chain has TRBV4-2 and TRBJ2-3; TRBD1 matches at 9 bases. Germline V gene lookup returns CDR1 LGHNA and CDR2 YNFKEQ. The CDR3 has 18 residues. J was trimmed by 4 bases and V by 1 base; bases with no gene match: 12. The CDR3 is CASSQGLGGTGSPDTQYF. CDR3 in DNA: TGTGCCAGCAGCCAAGGGCTGGGGGGGACAGGGTCCCCAGATACGCAGTATTTT.

The rearrangement links TRBV4-2 to TRBJ1-4; D remains unclear. V was shortened by 0 bases and J by 8 bases, with 4 bases between the two germline ends. Germline CDR1 is LGHNA and CDR2 is YNFKEQ. The CDR3 sequence is 12 residues long. CDR3 nucleotides: TGTGCCAGCAGCCAAGAGCGAGAAAAACTGTTTTTT. Translated: CASSQEREKLFF.

The V call is TRBV3-1 (or the pseudogene TRBV3-2), the J call TRBJ1-5; no clear D. V was pared by 3 bases and J by 7 bases, with 10 bases between. The CDR3 runs 13 residues. The germline V gene encodes CDR1 LGHDT and CDR2 YNNKEL (reference sequence). The CDR3 DNA reads as TGTGCCAGCAGCCAGGGCCCGGGGCAGCCCCAGCATTTT. It is translated as CASSQGPGQPQHF.

The CDR3 here is CASRRQDGDNYGYTF. The CDR3 DNA follows: TGTGCCAGCAGACGACAAGACGGCGATAACTATGGCTACACCTTC. V gene TRBV5-4 combines with J gene TRBJ1-2; unclear D gene. CDR1 and CDR2 (germline): SGHNT, YYREEE (reference sequence). The V gene lost 5 bases and the J gene lost 1 base, with 15 bases spanning the gap. The CDR3 length is 15 residues. Looking up the rest from reference TRBV5-4 and TRBJ1-2 gives the full variable domain: ETGVTQSPTHLIKTRGQQVTLRCSSQSGHNTVSWYQQALGQGPQFIFQYYREEENGRGNFPPRFSGLQFPNYSSELNVNALELDDSALYLCASRRQDGDNYGYTFGSGTRLTVV.

The chain joins TRBV9 to TRBJ2-2; D is undetermined. CDR1 is SGDLS and CDR2 is YYNGEE in the germline V gene. The V end was cut by 4 bases, the J end by 4 bases, with 8 bases between. CDR3 length: 13 amino acids. Here the CDR3 reads CASSRASTGELFF. The CDR3 DNA sequence: TGTGCCAGCAGCCGAGCGAGCACCGGGGAGCTGTTTTTT.

This clone was counted many times. The chain carries TRBV16 and TRBJ1-6; no clear D gene. With 1 base removed from V and 12 bases from J, the gap between germline ends came to 13 bases. CDR1 is KGHSY and CDR2 is FQNENV in the germline V gene. The CDR3 is made up of 14 amino acids. CDR3 DNA: TGTGCCAGCAGCCAATTCAACGGGGTCGAACCCCTCCACTTT. Residues: CASSQFNGVEPLHF.

The CDR3 DNA sequence: TGTGCCAGCAGTTATTCCGGGACAGGCTCCTACGAGCAGTACTTC. Protein sequence: CASSYSGTGSYEQYF. This chain uses TRBV6-5 with TRBJ2-7; 8 bases fit TRBD1. CDR1 and CDR2 from the germline V gene are MNHEY and SVGAGI. This CDR3 contains 15 residues. The J segment lost 0 bases and the V segment lost 3 bases, leaving 4 bases of the junction unmatched.

This clone was detected only once. The junction and the germline gene differ at one end; a read error may be behind it. V and J are TRBV24-1 and TRBJ2-3, with 7 bases matching TRBD2. The CDR3 runs 14 residues. Germline CDR1 and CDR2: KGHDR and SFDVKD. CDR3 nucleotide sequence: TGTGGCACCTCCACGGGGGGTAGCACAGATACGCAGTATTTT. It translates to CGTSTGGSTDTQYF.

In this sample, this clone turned up once. This chain connects TRBV4-3 to TRBJ1-2, with D unresolved. The CDR3 extends over 15 amino acids. The V gene lost 0 bases and the J gene lost 3 bases, with 11 bases spanning the gap. Germline CDR1 is LGHNA and CDR2 is YSLEER. CDR3 DNA: TGCGCCAGCAGCCAAGATCCAGAAAATTACTATGGCTACACCTTC. Residues: CASSQDPENYYGYTF.

The chain is built from TRBV9 and TRBJ2-3; 9 bases fit TRBD1. The CDR3 is 15 amino acids. Per germline, CDR1 SGDLS and CDR2 YYNGEE. J was trimmed by 6 bases and V by 6 bases; bases with no gene match: 11. CDR3 region: CASTEAGQGDDTQYF. For the CDR3, the DNA is TGTGCCAGCACCGAGGCGGGACAGGGAGACGATACGCAGTATTTT. The full variable domain, in which reference TRBV9 and TRBJ2-3 provide the parts outside the CDR3, is DSGVTQTPKHLITATGQRVTLRCSPRSGDLSVYWYQQSLDQGLQFLIQYYNGEERAKGNILERFSAQQFPDLHSELNLSSLELGDSALYFCASTEAGQGDDTQYFGPGTRLTVL.

This chain connects TRBV6-5 to TRBJ1-6; D not certain. CDR3 length: 14 amino acids. CDR1 and CDR2 (germline): MNHEY, SVGAGI. With 6 bases removed from V and 7 bases from J, the gap between germline ends came to 13 bases. CDR3 DNA: TGTGCCAGCAGCGCTACAGTAGGAAATTCACCCCTCCACTTT. As protein: CASSATVGNSPLHF.

V gene TRBV5-1 combines with J gene TRBJ1-2, with 7 bases identical to TRBD1. CDR3 length: 13 residues. J gave up 3 bases and V 4 bases, and 3 bases lay outside the gene matches. The germline V gene encodes CDR1 SGHRS and CDR2 YFSETQ. CDR3 region: CASSPTGDYGYTF. CDR3 sequence (DNA): TGCGCCAGCAGCCCTACAGGGGACTATGGCTACACCTTC.

V and J are TRBV5-1 and TRBJ2-3; TRBD1 agrees at 10 bases. Germline V gene data show CDR1 as SGHRS and CDR2 as YFSETQ. The CDR3 runs to 17 residues. V trimming: 0 bases; J trimming: 3 bases; junction bases outside the gene matches: 7. The CDR3 spells CASSLASDRGLTDTQYF. The CDR3 DNA follows: TGCGCCAGCAGCTTGGCCTCTGACAGGGGGCTAACAGATACGCAGTATTTT.

The CDR3, as DNA: TGTGCCAGCCGGGGCTATGGCTACACCTTC. It is translated as CASRGYGYTF. The chain joins TRBV28 to TRBJ1-2; D is uncertain. V was shortened by 8 bases and J by 4 bases, with 5 bases between the two germline ends. The CDR3 is made up of 10 amino acids. Germline V gene sequence: CDR1 MDHEN, CDR2 SYDVKM.

The rearrangement links TRBV4-3 to TRBJ1-5; tentative D call: TRBD1 (6 bases). Germline V gene lookup returns CDR1 LGHNA and CDR2 YSLEER. The V end was cut by 3 bases, the J end by 5 bases, with 11 bases between. CDR3 length equals 14 residues. In nucleotides, the CDR3 is TGCGCCAGCAGCCATTGGGCAGGGGATCAGCCCCAGCATTTT. Translating it yields CASSHWAGDQPQHF.

This chain uses TRBV27 with TRBJ2-1; D is ambiguous. The CDR3 runs to 13 residues. V lost 0 bases and J lost 4, with 4 bases in between. Germline assignment: CDR1 MNHEY and CDR2 SMNVEV (reference sequence). The CDR3 DNA is TGTGCCAGCAGTTTATCCCCTTACAATGAGCAGTTCTTC. This encodes CASSLSPYNEQFF.

V usage is TRBV29-1 and J usage is TRBJ1-1, with 7 bases matching TRBD1. CDR1 and CDR2 (germline): SQVTM, ANQGSEA. This CDR3 has 13 amino acids. In DNA, the CDR3 is TGCAGTACAGACAGGGCGCGGGGCACTGAAGCTTTCTTT. Its translation is CSTDRARGTEAFF.